This T cell receptor beta chain derives from a study of vaccination and CD4 T cells after COVID-19. Study-level information: There were six male and four female convalescents, and two of them were Hispanic. Overlapping SARS-CoV-2, HCoV-NL63, HCoV-OC43 and HCoV-229E spike peptides stimulated the cells.

At the Johns Hopkins FTIC core, DNA taken from cultured CD4+ T cells was sequenced by way of the Oncomine TCR Beta short-read assay. MiXCR, applied by TCRdb to the PCR reads, yields one record per CDR3 protein. The sample lists about 18,000 distinct CDR3 sequences, under 30% seen once, with about 15% in the top ten. From germline, CDR1 is MGHDK and CDR2 SYGVNS. Deletions cut 3 bases from V and 7 bases from J, with 13 bases between. The CDR3 loop spans 14 amino acids. Remarks on this clonotype: Its specificity is not known.

Stated treatment: roughly 10-day PBMC culture with coronavirus spike peptide pools or control peptides (ViraFEST assay). PBMCs were cultured at around 2 million per well with 7.5 to 10 IU/ml IL-2 and approximately 9.6 ug/ml peptide pools. This sequence originates from a human donor with COVID-19. V is TRBV25-1 and J is TRBJ2-1; D may correspond to TRBD1 or TRBD2 (5 bases each). Material for sequencing was cultured CD4+ T cells from blood. The CDR3 bases are TGTGCCAGCAGTGATCCGGGGACGTGGAATGAGCAGTTCTTC. As protein: CASSDPGTWNEQFF.